The 22 T cell receptor beta chains listed next were all sequenced from one sample in a study of blood T cell repertoires in COVID-19. Sequenced by immunoSEQ multiplex PCR; TCRdb stores in-frame clones only, minus some. The sample has roughly 25,000 clones, 80% to 85% seen once. Specimen: peripheral blood. The receptors derive from a man in his sixties or seventies with acute or convalescent COVID-19.

The V call is TRBV19, the J call TRBJ1-5; D is perhaps TRBD1 (6 bases). Germline V lookup: CDR1 LNHDA, CDR2 SQIVND (reference sequence). Trimming pared 5 bases from V and 5 bases from J, leaving 16 bases between. The length of the CDR3 is 15 residues. The CDR3 reads CASSPRQGRDQPQHF. In DNA, the CDR3 is TGTGCCAGTAGTCCCCGGCAGGGGAGGGATCAGCCCCAGCATTTT.

This clone was picked up one time. This sequence joins TRBV25-1 and TRBJ2-7; possible D gene TRBD1, 5 bases. CDR3 length equals 14 residues. The V end lost 1 base, the J end lost 0 bases, and 7 bases lay between the germline ends. Germline V gene lookup returns CDR1 MGHDK and CDR2 SYGVNS. The CDR3 sequence is CASSEWGNSYEQYF. The CDR3 DNA follows: TGTGCCAGCAGTGAATGGGGCAACTCCTACGAGCAGTACTTC.

The V call is TRBV20-1, the J call TRBJ1-2; D possibly corresponds to TRBD1 (6 bases). CDR3 length: 10 residues. Germline assignment: CDR1 DFQATT and CDR2 SNEGSKA (reference sequence). V lost 4 bases, J lost 7 bases, and 7 bases lay in between. The DNA for the CDR3 is TGCAGTGCTACAGGGGTTGGCTACACCTTC. Translated, it gives CSATGVGYTF.

The chain carries TRBV11-3 and TRBJ2-3; TRBD1 matches at 9 bases. This CDR3 is built from 14 residues. The germline gives CDR1 SGHNT, CDR2 YENEEA. Unmatched junction bases numbered 5, after V lost 4 bases and J lost 6 bases. The CDR3 DNA reads as TGTGCCAGCAGCTCCAACAGGGGGCTGGATACGCAGTATTTT. It yields the protein CASSSNRGLDTQYF.

V usage is TRBV11-2 and J usage is TRBJ2-1; 7 positions match TRBD2. Germline CDR1 SGHAT, CDR2 FQNNGV. V was pared by 1 base and J by 0 bases, with 6 bases of the junction left unmatched. The CDR3 has 17 amino acids. CDR3 amino acids: CASSLALAVSSYNEQFF. As DNA, the CDR3 is TGTGCCAGCAGCTTAGCCCTAGCGGTAAGCTCCTACAATGAGCAGTTCTTC.

The chain employs TRBV24-1 and TRBJ2-3; weak D call: TRBD1 (5 bases). The germline V gene has CDR1 KGHDR and CDR2 SFDVKD. This CDR3 comprises 13 residues. V was cut by 9 bases and J by 4 bases, with 13 bases left in between. The CDR3, as DNA: TGTGCCACCTCCTGGTCCAGGGCAGATACGCAGTATTTT. Its translation: CATSWSRADTQYF.

The V gene is TRBV3-1 (or the pseudogene TRBV3-2), the J gene TRBJ2-2, with D perhaps matching TRBD2 (6 bases). Trimming took 1 base from V and 0 from J, leaving 6 bases between them. CDR1 LGHDT and CDR2 YNNKEL come from the germline V gene (reference sequence). The CDR3 spans 15 residues. The CDR3 is CASSQGGANTGELFF. The CDR3, as DNA: TGTGCCAGCAGCCAAGGGGGGGCGAACACCGGGGAGCTGTTTTTT.

This clone was seen once. The rearrangement joins TRBV4-3 to TRBJ1-2, with TRBD1 matching over 8 bases. There are 15 residues in the CDR3. V was clipped by 1 base and J by 13 bases; unmatched bases: 14. CDR1 is LGHNA, CDR2 YSLEER, per germline. The CDR3 loop is CASSQVDGTGPEVTF. CDR3 sequence (DNA): TGCGCCAGCAGCCAAGTAGACGGGACAGGTCCGGAGGTCACCTTC.

The gene calls are TRBV7-9 and TRBJ1-1, with D perhaps TRBD1 (5 bases). V was clipped by 2 bases and J by 1 base, with 5 bases between them. CDR3 size: 13 residues. Germline assignment: CDR1 SEHNR and CDR2 FQNEAQ (reference sequence). The CDR3 reads CASSLQGNTEAFF. CDR3 in DNA: TGTGCCAGCAGCTTACAGGGGAACACTGAAGCTTTCTTT.

This sequence joins TRBV12-3 or TRBV12-4 and TRBJ2-6, with D perhaps TRBD1 (6 bases). The CDR3 length is 13 residues. Trimming left V 8 bases short and J 4 bases short, with 9 bases between. The CDR3 is CASGQLGANVLTF. For the CDR3, the DNA is TGTGCCAGCGGACAGCTCGGGGCCAACGTCCTGACTTTC.

The gene calls are TRBV10-3 and TRBJ1-6; 11 bases agree with TRBD1. CDR1 and CDR2 from the germline V gene are ENHRY and SYGVKD. The CDR3 is 13 amino acids. With 6 bases clipped from V and 10 bases from J, the junction kept 2 bases outside the gene matches. The CDR3 DNA sequence: TGTGCCATCAGGGGACAGGGGGAATCACCCCTCCACTTT. As protein: CAIRGQGESPLHF.

The rearrangement uses TRBV27 and TRBJ1-5; possible D gene TRBD1, 5 bases. Trimming took off 2 bases at V and 7 bases at J, with 12 bases between the two ends. The CDR3 contains 14 residues. Germline V gene sequence: CDR1 MNHEY, CDR2 SMNVEV (reference sequence). For the CDR3, the DNA is TGTGCCAGCAGTTTAGAAGGGGCTGGGCAGCCCCAGCATTTT. Translating it yields CASSLEGAGQPQHF.

This chain joins TRBV5-1 and TRBJ1-1; D unresolved. V lost 0 bases and J lost 5, with 5 bases in between. In germline, CDR1 is SGHRS, CDR2 YFSETQ. The CDR3 totals 12 residues. The CDR3 sequence: CASSLGRTEAFF. The CDR3 DNA reads as TGCGCCAGCAGCTTGGGGAGAACTGAAGCTTTCTTT.

This clone occurred a few times. The chain is built from TRBV10-2 and TRBJ2-7, with TRBD2 matching over 7 bases. This CDR3 region has 14 residues. Losses at the gene ends were 5 bases for V and 3 bases for J; bases not matched to a gene: 7. From germline, CDR1 is WSHSY and CDR2 SAAADI. As DNA, the CDR3 is TGCGCCAGCAGTCCGAGCGGGAATCTCTACGAGCAGTACTTC. Translation: CASSPSGNLYEQYF.

Only a few counts were recorded for this clone. V and J are TRBV7-9 and TRBJ1-1; no definite D call. Trimming removed 1 base at V and 1 base at J, with 10 bases between. Germline V gene sequence: CDR1 SEHNR, CDR2 FQNEAQ (reference sequence). This CDR3 comprises 15 residues. The CDR3 protein is CASSLDKQSNTEAFF. The DNA for the CDR3 is TGTGCCAGCAGCTTAGATAAACAGTCGAACACTGAAGCTTTCTTT.

V and J are TRBV11-2 and TRBJ2-1; unclear D gene. The CDR3 sequence is 14 residues long. Germline V gene sequence: CDR1 SGHAT, CDR2 FQNNGV. V lost 0 bases, J lost 8 bases, and 11 bases lay in between. The CDR3: CASSLEASEDEQFF. The CDR3 nucleotides read TGTGCCAGCAGCTTAGAGGCTTCCGAGGATGAGCAGTTCTTC. Filled out from reference TRBV11-2 and TRBJ2-1, the complete variable domain reads EAGVAQSPRYKIIEKRQSVAFWCNPISGHATLYWYQQILGQGPKLLIQFQNNGVVDDSQLPKDRFSAERLKGVDSTLKIQPAKLEDSAVYLCASSLEASEDEQFFGPGTRLTVL.

The CDR3 protein is CSAPKREGEYF. CDR3 DNA: TGCAGTGCTCCCAAGCGGGAGGGGGAGTATTTT. This sequence joins TRBV20-1 and TRBJ2-3; 10 bases map to TRBD2. The CDR3 totals 11 residues. J gave up 13 bases and V 5 bases, and 6 bases lay outside the gene matches. The V gene's germline CDR1 is DFQATT and CDR2 SNEGSKA (reference sequence).

This clone came up a few times. The rearrangement uses TRBV11-2 and TRBJ2-7, with 7 positions matching TRBD2. Germline V lookup: CDR1 SGHAT, CDR2 FQNNGV. The V gene end was trimmed by 2 bases and the J gene end by 2 bases; junction bases not matched to a gene: 6. There are 15 residues in the CDR3. The CDR3 loop reads CASSLSAGFPYEQYF. CDR3 DNA sequence: TGTGCCAGCAGCTTATCAGCGGGATTTCCCTACGAGCAGTACTTC. The full variable domain, rest sourced from reference TRBV11-2 and TRBJ2-7, is EAGVAQSPRYKIIEKRQSVAFWCNPISGHATLYWYQQILGQGPKLLIQFQNNGVVDDSQLPKDRFSAERLKGVDSTLKIQPAKLEDSAVYLCASSLSAGFPYEQYFGPGTRLTVT.

The rearrangement links TRBV7-3 to TRBJ2-1, with TRBD1 matching over 9 bases. V trimming: 5 bases; J trimming: 8 bases; junction bases outside the gene matches: 4. This CDR3 region has 13 residues. Per germline, CDR1 SGHTA and CDR2 FQGTGA. The CDR3 sequence is CASSRWTGDEQFF. The CDR3 DNA sequence: TGTGCCAGCAGCCGCTGGACAGGGGATGAGCAGTTCTTC.

The chain carries TRBV7-6 and TRBJ1-5; 9 positions agree with TRBD1. With 1 base clipped from V and 6 bases from J, the junction kept 7 bases outside the gene matches. This CDR3 spans 16 amino acids. Germline V gene lookup returns CDR1 SGHVS and CDR2 FNYEAQ. This CDR3 reads CASSLVTGGWSQPQHF. The CDR3 coding sequence is TGTGCCAGCAGCTTAGTCACAGGGGGCTGGAGTCAGCCCCAGCATTTT.

This clone was seen just once. The chain uses TRBV7-2 and TRBJ2-1; 11 nucleotides align to TRBD2. Trimming cost V 7 bases and J 10 bases; bases outside gene matches: 9. This CDR3 is built from 14 residues. CDR1 and CDR2 from the germline V gene are SGHTA and FQGNSA. CDR3 sequence: CASIRLAGLREQFF. The CDR3 DNA is TGTGCCAGCATCCGACTAGCGGGGCTTAGAGAGCAGTTCTTC.

This chain joins TRBV18 and TRBJ1-2; TRBD1 matches 10 bases. This CDR3 is 20 amino acids long. V shed 4 bases and J 4 bases; nucleotides not matched to a gene: 21. Germline CDR1 is KGHSH and CDR2 is LQKENI. CDR3 nucleotide sequence: TGTGCCAGCTCACGACGACAACCCCGGGACAGGGGAACCTCAAGCTATGGCTACACCTTC. Translation gives CASSRRQPRDRGTSSYGYTF.